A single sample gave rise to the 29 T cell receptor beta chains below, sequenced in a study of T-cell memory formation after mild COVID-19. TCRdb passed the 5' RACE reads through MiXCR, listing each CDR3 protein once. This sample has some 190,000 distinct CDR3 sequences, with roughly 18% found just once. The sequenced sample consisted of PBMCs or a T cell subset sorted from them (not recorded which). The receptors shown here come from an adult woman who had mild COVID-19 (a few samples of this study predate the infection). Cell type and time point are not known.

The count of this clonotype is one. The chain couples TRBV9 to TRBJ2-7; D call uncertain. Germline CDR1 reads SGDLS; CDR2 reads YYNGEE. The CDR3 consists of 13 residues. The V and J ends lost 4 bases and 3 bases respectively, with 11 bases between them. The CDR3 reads CASSLDVNYEQYF. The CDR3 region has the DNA TGTGCCAGCAGCCTCGACGTAAACTACGAGCAGTACTTC.

In DNA form, the CDR3 reads TGCGCCAGCAAATTGGGCCCCATTGGGGGGGGCACGACAGATACGCAGTATTTT. It encodes CASKLGPIGGGTTDTQYF. The chain couples TRBV5-1 to TRBJ2-3; tentative D call: TRBD2 (7 bases). The germline V and J ends were trimmed by 6 bases and 3 bases, with 26 bases remaining between them. Looked up from germline, CDR1 is SGHRS and CDR2 is YFSETQ. This CDR3 region has 18 residues.

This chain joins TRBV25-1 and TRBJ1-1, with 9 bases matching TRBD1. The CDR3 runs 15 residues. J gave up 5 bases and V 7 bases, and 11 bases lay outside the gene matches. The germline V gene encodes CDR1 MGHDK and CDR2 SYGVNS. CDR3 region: CASIKQGAHGTEAFF. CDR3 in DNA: TGTGCCAGCATCAAACAGGGGGCGCATGGGACTGAAGCTTTCTTT.

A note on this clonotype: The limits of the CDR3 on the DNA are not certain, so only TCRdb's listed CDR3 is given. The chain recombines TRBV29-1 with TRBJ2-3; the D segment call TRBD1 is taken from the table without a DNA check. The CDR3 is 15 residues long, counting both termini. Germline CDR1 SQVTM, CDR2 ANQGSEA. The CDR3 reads CSVTPVGGGTDTKYF.

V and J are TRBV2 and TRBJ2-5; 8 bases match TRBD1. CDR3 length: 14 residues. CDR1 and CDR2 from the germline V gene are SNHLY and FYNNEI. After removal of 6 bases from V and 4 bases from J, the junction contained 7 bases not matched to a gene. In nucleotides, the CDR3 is TGTGCCAGCAGGGACCAGGGGGCCCCAGAGACCCAGTACTTC. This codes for CASRDQGAPETQYF.

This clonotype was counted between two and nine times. The CDR3 nucleotides read TGTGCCAGCACTTCGTCAGGGGGGAATTCACCCCTCCACTTT. It is translated as CASTSSGGNSPLHF. The V gene is TRBV7-9, the J gene TRBJ1-6; 7 nucleotides agree with TRBD1. Germline trimming cut 7 bases from V and 7 bases from J; bases unmatched to any gene: 7. The CDR3 sequence is 14 residues long. Germline V gene data show CDR1 as SEHNR and CDR2 as FQNEAQ (reference sequence). Together with reference TRBV7-9 and TRBJ1-6, the CDR3 gives the full variable domain: DTGVSQNPRHKITKRGQNVTFRCDPISEHNRLYWYRQTLGQGPEFLTYFQNEAQLEKSRLLSDRFSAERPKGSFSTLEIQRTEQGDSAMYLCASTSSGGNSPLHFGNGTRLTVT.

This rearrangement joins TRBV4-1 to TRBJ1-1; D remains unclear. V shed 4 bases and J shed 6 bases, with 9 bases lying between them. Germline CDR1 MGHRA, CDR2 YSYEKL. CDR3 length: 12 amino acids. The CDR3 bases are TGCGCCAGCAGCCGGGCGGGCGCTGAAGCTTTCTTT. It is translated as CASSRAGAEAFF.

CDR3 protein: CASSYQGYEQYF. CDR3 nucleotide sequence: TGTGCCAGCAGTTACCAGGGGTACGAGCAGTACTTC. The genes are TRBV5-6 and TRBJ2-7; D is possibly TRBD1 (6 bases). Germline V gene data show CDR1 as SGHDT and CDR2 as YYEEEE. This CDR3 spans 12 amino acids. V gave up 5 bases and J gave up 4 bases, with 10 bases separating them.

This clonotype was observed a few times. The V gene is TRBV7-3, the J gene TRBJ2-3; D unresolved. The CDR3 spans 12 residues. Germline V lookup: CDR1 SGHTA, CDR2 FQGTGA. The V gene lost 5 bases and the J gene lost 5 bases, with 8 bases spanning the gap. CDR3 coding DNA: TGTGCCAGCAGCGGGAACCGAGATACGCAGTATTTT. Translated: CASSGNRDTQYF. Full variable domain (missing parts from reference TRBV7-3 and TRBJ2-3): GAGVSQTPSNKVTEKGKYVELRCDPISGHTALYWYRQSLGQGPEFLIYFQGTGAADDSGLPNDRFFAVRPEGSVSTLKIQRTERGDSAVYLCASSGNRDTQYFGPGTRLTVL.

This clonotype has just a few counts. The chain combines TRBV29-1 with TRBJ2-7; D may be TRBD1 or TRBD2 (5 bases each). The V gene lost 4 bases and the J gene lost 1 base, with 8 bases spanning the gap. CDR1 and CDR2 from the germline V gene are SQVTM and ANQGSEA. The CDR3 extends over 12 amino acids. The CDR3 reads CSVGWGSYEQYF. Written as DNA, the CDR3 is TGCAGCGTTGGCTGGGGGTCCTACGAGCAGTACTTC.

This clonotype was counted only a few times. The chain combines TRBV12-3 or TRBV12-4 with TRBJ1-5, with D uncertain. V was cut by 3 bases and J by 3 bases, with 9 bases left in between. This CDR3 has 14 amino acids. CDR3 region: CASSFQGLNQPQHF. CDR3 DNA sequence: TGTGCCAGCAGTTTTCAAGGTCTCAATCAGCCCCAGCATTTT.

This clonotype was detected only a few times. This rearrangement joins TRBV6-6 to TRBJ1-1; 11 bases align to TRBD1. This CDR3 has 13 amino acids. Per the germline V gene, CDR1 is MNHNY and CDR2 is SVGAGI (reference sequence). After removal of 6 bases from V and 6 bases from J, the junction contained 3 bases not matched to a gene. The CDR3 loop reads CASRRTGGPEAFF. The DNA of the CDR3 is TGTGCCAGCAGAAGGACAGGGGGCCCTGAAGCTTTCTTT.

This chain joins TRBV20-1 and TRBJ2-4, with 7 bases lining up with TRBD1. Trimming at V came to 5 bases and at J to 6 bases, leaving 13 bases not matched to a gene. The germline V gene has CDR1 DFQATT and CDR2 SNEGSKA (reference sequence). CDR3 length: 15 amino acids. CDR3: CSAGAGDSQTNIQYF. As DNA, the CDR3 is TGCAGTGCTGGGGCTGGGGACAGCCAGACAAACATTCAGTACTTC.

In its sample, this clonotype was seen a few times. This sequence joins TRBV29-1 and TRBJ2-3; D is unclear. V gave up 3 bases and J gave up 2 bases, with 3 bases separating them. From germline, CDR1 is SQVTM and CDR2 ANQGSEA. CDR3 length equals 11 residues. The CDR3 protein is CSVDFTDTQYF. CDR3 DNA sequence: TGCAGCGTTGATTTCACAGATACGCAGTATTTT.

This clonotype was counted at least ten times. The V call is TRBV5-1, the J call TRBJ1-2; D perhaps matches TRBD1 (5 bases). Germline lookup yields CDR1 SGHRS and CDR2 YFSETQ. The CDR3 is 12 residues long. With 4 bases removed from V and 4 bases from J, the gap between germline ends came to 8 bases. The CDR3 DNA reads TGCGCCAGCAGCGGGGACGGCTATGGCTACACCTTC. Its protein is CASSGDGYGYTF.

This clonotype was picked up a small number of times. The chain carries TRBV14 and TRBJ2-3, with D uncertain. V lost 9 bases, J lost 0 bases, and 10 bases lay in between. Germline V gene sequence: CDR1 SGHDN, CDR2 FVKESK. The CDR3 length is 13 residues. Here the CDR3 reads CASTAASTDTQYF. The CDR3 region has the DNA TGTGCCAGTACAGCTGCGAGCACAGATACGCAGTATTTT. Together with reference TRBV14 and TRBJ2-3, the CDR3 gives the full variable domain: EAGVTQFPSHSVIEKGQTVTLRCDPISGHDNLYWYRRVMGKEIKFLLHFVKESKQDESGMPNNRFLAERTGGTYSTLKVQPAELEDSGVYFCASTAASTDTQYFGPGTRLTVL.

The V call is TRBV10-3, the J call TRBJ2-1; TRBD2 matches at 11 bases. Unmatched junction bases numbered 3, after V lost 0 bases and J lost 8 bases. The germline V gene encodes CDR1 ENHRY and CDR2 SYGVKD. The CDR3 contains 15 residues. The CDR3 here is CAISESLAGVHEQFF. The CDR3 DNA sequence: TGTGCCATCAGTGAGTCACTAGCGGGAGTACATGAGCAGTTCTTC.

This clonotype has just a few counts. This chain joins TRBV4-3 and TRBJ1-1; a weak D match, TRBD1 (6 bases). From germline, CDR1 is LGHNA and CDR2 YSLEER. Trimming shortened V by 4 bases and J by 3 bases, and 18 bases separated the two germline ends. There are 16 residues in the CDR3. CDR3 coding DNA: TGCGCCAGCAGCCGCGTGGGAGGTGGGGGCGACACTGAAGCTTTCTTT. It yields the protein CASSRVGGGGDTEAFF.

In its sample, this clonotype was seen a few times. The CDR3 reads CASSRTSDTGELFF. The CDR3 DNA reads as TGCGCCAGCAGCCGGACTAGCGATACCGGGGAGCTGTTTTTT. The chain uses TRBV5-1 and TRBJ2-2; 9 nucleotides line up with TRBD2. Germline V gene data show CDR1 as SGHRS and CDR2 as YFSETQ. With V trimmed by 4 bases and J by 5 bases, 3 bases remained unmatched. The length of the CDR3 is 14 residues.

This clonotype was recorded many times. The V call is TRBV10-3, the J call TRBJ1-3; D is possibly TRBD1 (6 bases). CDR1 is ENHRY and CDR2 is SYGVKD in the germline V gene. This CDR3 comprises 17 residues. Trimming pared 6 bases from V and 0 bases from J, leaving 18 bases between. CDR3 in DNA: TGTGCCATCAGCGGACAGACGTACGGCTCCTCTGGAAACACCATATATTTT. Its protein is CAISGQTYGSSGNTIYF.

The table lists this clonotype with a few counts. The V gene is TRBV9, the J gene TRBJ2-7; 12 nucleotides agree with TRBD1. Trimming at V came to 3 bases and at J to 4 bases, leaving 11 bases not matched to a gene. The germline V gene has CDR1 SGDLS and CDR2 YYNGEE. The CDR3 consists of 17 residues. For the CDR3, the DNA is TGTGCCAGCAGCGCGGGACAGGGGGCTGTACAGCCTTACGAGCAGTACTTC. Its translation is CASSAGQGAVQPYEQYF.

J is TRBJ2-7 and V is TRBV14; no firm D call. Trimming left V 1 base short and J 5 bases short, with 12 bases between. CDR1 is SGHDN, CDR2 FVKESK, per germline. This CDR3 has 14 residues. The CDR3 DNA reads TGTGCCAGCAGCCAAGCCCCCTTTAGGGACGAGCAGTACTTC. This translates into CASSQAPFRDEQYF.

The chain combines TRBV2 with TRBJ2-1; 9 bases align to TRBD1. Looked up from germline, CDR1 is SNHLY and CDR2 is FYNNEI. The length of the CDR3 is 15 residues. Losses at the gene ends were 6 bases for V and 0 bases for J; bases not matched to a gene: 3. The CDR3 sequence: CASRLDRGSYNEQFF. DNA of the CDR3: TGTGCCAGCAGACTGGACAGGGGCTCCTACAATGAGCAGTTCTTC.

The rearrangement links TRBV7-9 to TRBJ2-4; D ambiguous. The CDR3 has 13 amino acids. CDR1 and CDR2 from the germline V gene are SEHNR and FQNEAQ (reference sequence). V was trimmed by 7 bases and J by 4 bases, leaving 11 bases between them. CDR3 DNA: TGTGCCAGCACTGAACCTCCTAAAAACATTCAGTACTTC. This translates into CASTEPPKNIQYF.

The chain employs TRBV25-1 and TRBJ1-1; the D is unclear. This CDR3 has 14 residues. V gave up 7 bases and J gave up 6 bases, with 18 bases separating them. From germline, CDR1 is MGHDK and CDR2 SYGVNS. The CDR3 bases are TGTGCCAGCAACCGGAGAGAGGGAAGAGCTGAAGCTTTCTTT. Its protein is CASNRREGRAEAFF.

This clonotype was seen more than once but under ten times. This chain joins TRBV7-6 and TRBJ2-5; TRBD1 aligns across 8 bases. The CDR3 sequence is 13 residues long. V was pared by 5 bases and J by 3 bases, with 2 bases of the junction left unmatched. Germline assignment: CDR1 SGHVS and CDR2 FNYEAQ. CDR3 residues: CASSRQGKETQYF. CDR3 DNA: TGTGCCAGCAGCCGACAGGGGAAAGAGACCCAGTACTTC.

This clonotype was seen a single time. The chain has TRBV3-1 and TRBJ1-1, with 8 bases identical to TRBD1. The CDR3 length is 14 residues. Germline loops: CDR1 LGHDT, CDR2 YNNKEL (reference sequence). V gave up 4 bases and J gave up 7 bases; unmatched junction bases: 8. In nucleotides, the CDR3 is TGTGCCAGCAGCCGACCCGGACAGGGTGGTGAAGCTTTCTTT. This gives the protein CASSRPGQGGEAFF. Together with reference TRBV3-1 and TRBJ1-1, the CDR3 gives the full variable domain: DTAVSQTPKYLVTQMGNDKSIKCEQNLGHDTMYWYKQDSKKFLKIMFSYNNKELIINETVPNRFSPKSPDKAHLNLHINSLELGDSAVYFCASSRPGQGGEAFFGQGTRLTVV.

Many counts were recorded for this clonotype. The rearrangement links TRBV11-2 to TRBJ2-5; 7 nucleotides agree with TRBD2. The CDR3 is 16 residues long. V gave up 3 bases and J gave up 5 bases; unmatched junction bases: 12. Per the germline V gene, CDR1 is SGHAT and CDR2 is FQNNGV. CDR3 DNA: TGTGCCAGCAGCTTGGGAGGAGGGAGGGCCATGGAGACCCAGTACTTC. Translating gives CASSLGGGRAMETQYF.

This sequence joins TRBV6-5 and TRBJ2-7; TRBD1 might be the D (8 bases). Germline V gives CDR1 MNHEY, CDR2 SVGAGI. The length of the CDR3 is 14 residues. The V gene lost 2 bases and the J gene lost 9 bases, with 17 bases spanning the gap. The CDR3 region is CASSYLTGGGGQYF. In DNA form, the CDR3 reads TGTGCCAGCAGTTACCTAACAGGGGGAGGGGGGCAGTACTTC.